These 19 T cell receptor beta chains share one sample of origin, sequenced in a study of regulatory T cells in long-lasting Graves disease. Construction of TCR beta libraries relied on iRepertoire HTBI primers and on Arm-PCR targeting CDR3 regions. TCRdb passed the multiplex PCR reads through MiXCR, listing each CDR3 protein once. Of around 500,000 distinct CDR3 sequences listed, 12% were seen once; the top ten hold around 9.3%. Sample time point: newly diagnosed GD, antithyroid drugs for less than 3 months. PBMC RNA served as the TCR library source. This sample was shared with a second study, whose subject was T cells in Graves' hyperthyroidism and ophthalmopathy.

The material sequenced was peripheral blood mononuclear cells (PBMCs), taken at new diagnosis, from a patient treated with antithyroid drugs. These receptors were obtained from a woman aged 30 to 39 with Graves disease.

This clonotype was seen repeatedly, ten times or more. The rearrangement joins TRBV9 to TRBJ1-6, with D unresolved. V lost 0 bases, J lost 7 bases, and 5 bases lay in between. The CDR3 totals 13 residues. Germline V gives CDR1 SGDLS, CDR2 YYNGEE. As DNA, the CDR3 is TGTGCCAGCAGCGTAGAAGGGAATTCACCCCTCCACTTT. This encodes CASSVEGNSPLHF.

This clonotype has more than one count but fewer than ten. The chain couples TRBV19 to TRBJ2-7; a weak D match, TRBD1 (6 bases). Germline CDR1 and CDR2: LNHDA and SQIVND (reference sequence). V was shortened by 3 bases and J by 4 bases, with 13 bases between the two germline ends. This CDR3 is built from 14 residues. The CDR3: CASSIRPGVYEQYF. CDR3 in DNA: TGTGCCAGTAGTATTCGGCCAGGGGTTTACGAGCAGTACTTC.

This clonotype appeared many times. CDR3 nucleotide sequence: TGTGCCAGCAGCTTAGTAGGGTCAAATAACTATGGCTACACCTTC. Its translation: CASSLVGSNNYGYTF. The J gene is TRBJ1-2, the V gene TRBV7-9; no firm D call. CDR3 length equals 15 residues. Looked up from germline, CDR1 is SEHNR and CDR2 is FQNEAQ (reference sequence). Trimming left V 1 base short and J 1 base short, with 10 bases between.

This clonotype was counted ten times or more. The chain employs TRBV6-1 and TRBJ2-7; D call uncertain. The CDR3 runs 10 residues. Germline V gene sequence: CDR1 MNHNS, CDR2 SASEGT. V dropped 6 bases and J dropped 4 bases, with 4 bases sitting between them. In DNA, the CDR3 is TGTGCCAGCAGAAGTTACGAGCAGTACTTC. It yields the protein CASRSYEQYF.

CDR3 coding DNA: TGCAGTGCCCCCGGTAGAACTAATGAAAAACTGTTTTTT. Protein: CSAPGRTNEKLFF. The chain links TRBV20-1 to TRBJ1-4; D gene unclear. The CDR3 runs to 13 residues. The ends were cut back, 6 bases at V and 1 base at J, with 9 bases in the middle. The germline V gene has CDR1 DFQATT and CDR2 SNEGSKA (reference sequence).

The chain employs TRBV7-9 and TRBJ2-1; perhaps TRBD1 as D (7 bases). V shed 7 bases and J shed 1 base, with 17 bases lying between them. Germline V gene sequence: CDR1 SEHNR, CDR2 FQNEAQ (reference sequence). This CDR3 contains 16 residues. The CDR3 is CASTSGGSVSYNEQFF. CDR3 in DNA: TGTGCCAGCACCTCAGGGGGGAGTGTGTCCTACAATGAGCAGTTCTTC.

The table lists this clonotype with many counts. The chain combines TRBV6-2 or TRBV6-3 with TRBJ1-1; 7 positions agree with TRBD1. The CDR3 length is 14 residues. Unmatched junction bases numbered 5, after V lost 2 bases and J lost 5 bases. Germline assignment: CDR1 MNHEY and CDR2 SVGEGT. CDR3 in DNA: TGTGCCAGCAGTTACCCACAGGGGAAGACTGAAGCTTTCTTT. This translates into CASSYPQGKTEAFF.

The CDR3 protein is CASSLWGFGYTF. CDR3 DNA: TGTGCCAGCAGTTTATGGGGGTTTGGCTACACCTTC. V usage is TRBV12-3 or TRBV12-4 and J usage is TRBJ1-2, with a weak D call TRBD1 (5 bases). V gave up 2 bases and J gave up 7 bases, with 8 bases separating them. This CDR3 has 12 amino acids.

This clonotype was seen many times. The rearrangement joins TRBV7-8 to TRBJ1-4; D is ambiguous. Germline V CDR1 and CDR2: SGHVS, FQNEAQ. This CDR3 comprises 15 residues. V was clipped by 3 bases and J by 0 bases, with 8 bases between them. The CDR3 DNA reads TGTGCCAGCAGCTTGGAGCAGGCAACTAATGAAAAACTGTTTTTT. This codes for CASSLEQATNEKLFF.

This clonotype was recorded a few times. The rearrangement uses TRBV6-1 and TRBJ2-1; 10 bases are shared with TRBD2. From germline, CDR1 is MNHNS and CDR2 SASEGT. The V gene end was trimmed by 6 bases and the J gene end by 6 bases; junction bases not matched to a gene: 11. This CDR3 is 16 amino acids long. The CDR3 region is CASRGYSGRWGNEQFF. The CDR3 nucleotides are TGTGCCAGCAGGGGATATAGCGGGAGGTGGGGCAATGAGCAGTTCTTC.

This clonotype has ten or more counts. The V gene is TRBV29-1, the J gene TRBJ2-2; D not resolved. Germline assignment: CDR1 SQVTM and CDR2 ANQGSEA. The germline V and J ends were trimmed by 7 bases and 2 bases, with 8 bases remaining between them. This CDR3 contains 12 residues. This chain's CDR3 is CSASDNTGELFF. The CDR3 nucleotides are TGCAGCGCCTCCGACAACACCGGGGAGCTGTTTTTT.

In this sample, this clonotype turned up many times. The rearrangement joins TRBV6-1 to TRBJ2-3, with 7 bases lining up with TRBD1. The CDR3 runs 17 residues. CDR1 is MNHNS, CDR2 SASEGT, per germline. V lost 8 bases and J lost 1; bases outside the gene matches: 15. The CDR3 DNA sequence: TGTGCCAGCGGGAACAACGAGGGGGCTTCGGGCACAGATACGCAGTATTTT. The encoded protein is CASGNNEGASGTDTQYF.

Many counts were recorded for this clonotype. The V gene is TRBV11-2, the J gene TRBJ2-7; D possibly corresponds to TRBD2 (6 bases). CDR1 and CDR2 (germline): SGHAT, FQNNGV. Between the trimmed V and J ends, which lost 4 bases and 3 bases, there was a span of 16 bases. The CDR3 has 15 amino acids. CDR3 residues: CASSWERASVYEQYF. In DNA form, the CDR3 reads TGTGCCAGCAGCTGGGAGCGGGCAAGCGTCTACGAGCAGTACTTC.

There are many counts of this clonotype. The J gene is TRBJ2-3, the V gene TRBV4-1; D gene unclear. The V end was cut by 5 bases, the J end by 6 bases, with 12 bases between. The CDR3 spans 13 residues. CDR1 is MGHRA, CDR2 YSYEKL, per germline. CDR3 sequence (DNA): TGCGCCAGCAGCTTACACCCGCTGGATACGCAGTATTTT. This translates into CASSLHPLDTQYF.

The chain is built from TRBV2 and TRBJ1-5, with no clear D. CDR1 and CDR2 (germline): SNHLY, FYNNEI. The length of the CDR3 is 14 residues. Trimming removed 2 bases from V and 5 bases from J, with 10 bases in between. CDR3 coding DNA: TGTGCCAGCAGTGAACGTGGGCCCGATCAGCCCCAGCATTTT. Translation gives CASSERGPDQPQHF.

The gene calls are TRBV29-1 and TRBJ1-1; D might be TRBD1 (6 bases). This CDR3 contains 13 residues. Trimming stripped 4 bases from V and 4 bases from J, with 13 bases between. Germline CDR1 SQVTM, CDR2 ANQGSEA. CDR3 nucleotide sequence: TGCAGCGTTGGTCAGGGGCCGGGCACTGAAGCTTTCTTT. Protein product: CSVGQGPGTEAFF. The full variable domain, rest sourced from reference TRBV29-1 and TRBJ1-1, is SAVISQKPSRDICQRGTSLTIQCQVDSQVTMMFWYRQQPGQSLTLIATANQGSEATYESGFVIDKFPISRPNLTFSTLTVSNMSPEDSSIYLCSVGQGPGTEAFFGQGTRLTVV.

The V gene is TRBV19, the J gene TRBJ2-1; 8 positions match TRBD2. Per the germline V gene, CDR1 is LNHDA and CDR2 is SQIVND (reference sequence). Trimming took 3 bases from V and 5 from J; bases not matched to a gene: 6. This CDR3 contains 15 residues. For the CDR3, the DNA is TGTGCCAGTAGTATTACTAGCGGACTTCACAATGAGCAGTTCTTC. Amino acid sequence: CASSITSGLHNEQFF.

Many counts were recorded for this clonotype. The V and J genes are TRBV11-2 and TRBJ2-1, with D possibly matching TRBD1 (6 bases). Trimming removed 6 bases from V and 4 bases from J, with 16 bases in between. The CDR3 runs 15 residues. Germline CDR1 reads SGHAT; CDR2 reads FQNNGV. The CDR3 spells CASRHWGQKYNEQFF. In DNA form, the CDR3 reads TGTGCCAGCAGGCATTGGGGACAAAAATACAATGAGCAGTTCTTC. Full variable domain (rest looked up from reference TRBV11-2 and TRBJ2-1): EAGVAQSPRYKIIEKRQSVAFWCNPISGHATLYWYQQILGQGPKLLIQFQNNGVVDDSQLPKDRFSAERLKGVDSTLKIQPAKLEDSAVYLCASRHWGQKYNEQFFGPGTRLTVL.

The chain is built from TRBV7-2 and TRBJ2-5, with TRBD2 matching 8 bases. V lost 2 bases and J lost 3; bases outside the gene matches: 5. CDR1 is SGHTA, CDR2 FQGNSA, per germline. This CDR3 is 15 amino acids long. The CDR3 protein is CASSLNGRAKETQYF. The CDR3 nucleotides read TGTGCCAGCAGCTTAAACGGGAGGGCAAAAGAGACCCAGTACTTC.